A single sample gave rise to the 27 T cell receptor beta chains below, sequenced in a study of post-analysis software for immune sequencing data. Study findings and constraints: In patients, TRBV5-6, TRBV5-1 and TRBV20-1 belonged to four or five TRBV segments found more frequently than in controls.

Antigens for these TCRs are unknown. Presence of unique molecular identifiers characterized the TCR beta cDNA libraries. Each CDR3 protein gets one entry after TCRdb re-called the PCR reads with MiXCR. The profile shows a few hundred thousand distinct CDR3 sequences, less than 40% of them singletons. Sequenced sample: blood. These receptors came from a girl aged 2 to 9 with multiple sclerosis.

The sample holds one count of this clonotype. V gene TRBV4-1 combines with J gene TRBJ2-7, with D possibly being TRBD2 (5 bases). Between the trimmed V and J ends, which lost 4 bases and 4 bases, there was a span of 20 bases. From germline, CDR1 is MGHRA and CDR2 YSYEKL. CDR3 length: 16 residues. The CDR3 DNA reads as TGCGCCAGCAGCCCTTCCCACAGCGGTCAGGATTACGAGCAGTACTTC. Amino acid sequence: CASSPSHSGQDYEQYF.

This clonotype has ten or more counts. The chain couples TRBV29-1 to TRBJ2-7; TRBD2 is a possible D gene (5 bases). Germline assignment: CDR1 SQVTM and CDR2 ANQGSEA. Trimming removed 7 bases from V and 4 bases from J, with 8 bases in between. The CDR3 loop spans 10 amino acids. The CDR3 coding sequence is TGCAGCGCGGGGATATACGAGCAGTACTTC. Its translation: CSAGIYEQYF.

This clonotype was counted between two and nine times. This chain joins TRBV4-1 and TRBJ2-5; 7 bases are a match to TRBD1. CDR1 is MGHRA, CDR2 YSYEKL, per germline. CDR3 size: 16 residues. V was pared by 5 bases and J by 5 bases, with 14 bases of the junction left unmatched. The chain's CDR3 is CASSSPTGRRVETQYF. The CDR3 nucleotides are TGCGCCAGCAGCTCCCCGACAGGGCGGCGAGTTGAGACCCAGTACTTC.

V is TRBV20-1 and J is TRBJ2-1, with a weak D call TRBD2 (6 bases). The CDR3 contains 20 residues. Trimming pared 2 bases from V and 5 bases from J, leaving 31 bases between. Germline V lookup: CDR1 DFQATT, CDR2 SNEGSKA (reference sequence). The CDR3 DNA follows: TGCAGTGCTAGATCGTGGGTCATCGGGCGCGGGACCGGACGGGACAATGAGCAGTTCTTC. Residues: CSARSWVIGRGTGRDNEQFF.

This chain joins TRBV20-1 and TRBJ2-7; tentatively, D is TRBD1 (5 bases). CDR1 DFQATT and CDR2 SNEGSKA come from the germline V gene (reference sequence). The CDR3 extends over 14 amino acids. CDR3 amino acids: CSNLRRGTSYEQYF. The CDR3 DNA follows: TGCAGCAACCTGAGAAGGGGAACCTCCTACGAGCAGTACTTC.

CDR3 sequence (DNA): TGCGCCAGCAGCGGAACCGGGACATTCTACGAGCAGTACTTC. Encoded protein: CASSGTGTFYEQYF. V is TRBV5-1 and J is TRBJ2-7; D might be TRBD1 (6 bases). The V end was cut by 4 bases, the J end by 3 bases, with 14 bases between. The CDR3 consists of 14 residues. The V gene's germline CDR1 is SGHRS and CDR2 YFSETQ.

This rearrangement joins TRBV29-1 to TRBJ1-2; D unclear. Looked up from germline, CDR1 is SQVTM and CDR2 is ANQGSEA. Trimming took 5 bases from V and 6 from J, leaving 10 bases between them. The CDR3 is 11 amino acids. The CDR3 nucleotides are TGCAGCGTTCGGTTCGCCAATGGCTACACCTTC. This encodes CSVRFANGYTF.

The chain couples TRBV7-8 to TRBJ2-5, with D possibly being TRBD1 (6 bases). In germline, CDR1 is SGHVS, CDR2 FQNEAQ. V was clipped by 5 bases and J by 4 bases, with 14 bases between them. The CDR3 consists of 14 residues. DNA for the CDR3: TGTGCCAGCAGCCCCACAGGGTCGCGAGAGACCCAGTACTTC. Translating gives CASSPTGSRETQYF.

This clonotype was seen more than once but under ten times. The chain links TRBV11-2 to TRBJ2-5; the match to TRBD2 covers 8 bases. V lost 0 bases and J lost 9; bases outside the gene matches: 3. Per germline, CDR1 SGHAT and CDR2 FQNNGV. The CDR3 contains 13 residues. The CDR3 sequence: CASSLDREGPQYF. The CDR3 bases are TGTGCCAGCAGCTTAGACCGGGAGGGACCCCAGTACTTC.

This clonotype showed up just a few times. The rearrangement links TRBV2 to TRBJ1-5; no reliable D call. In germline, CDR1 is SNHLY, CDR2 FYNNEI. Deletions cut 7 bases from V and 7 bases from J, with 17 bases between. This CDR3 spans 14 amino acids. The CDR3 sequence: CASNWRGSDQPQHF. CDR3 nucleotide sequence: TGTGCCAGCAATTGGCGTGGGTCGGACCAGCCCCAGCATTTT.

The rearrangement links TRBV10-3 to TRBJ1-5, with 7 bases aligning to TRBD1. Looked up from germline, CDR1 is ENHRY and CDR2 is SYGVKD. The CDR3 totals 15 residues. V trimming: 4 bases; J trimming: 2 bases; junction bases outside the gene matches: 5. In DNA, the CDR3 is TGTGCCATCAGTGCTCAAGGGGGCGGCAATCAGCCCCAGCATTTT. This codes for CAISAQGGGNQPQHF.

The CDR3 here is CSARFTDTQYF. As DNA, the CDR3 is TGCAGTGCCCGATTCACAGATACGCAGTATTTT. The V gene is TRBV20-1, the J gene TRBJ2-3; D gene ambiguous. CDR1 and CDR2 from the germline V gene are DFQATT and SNEGSKA (reference sequence). V lost 6 bases and J lost 2, with 6 bases in between. There are 11 residues in the CDR3.

A few counts support this clonotype. V and J are TRBV20-1 and TRBJ1-2; 11 nucleotides agree with TRBD1. The CDR3 contains 17 residues. V gave up 0 bases and J gave up 7 bases; unmatched junction bases: 13. Germline CDR1 reads DFQATT; CDR2 reads SNEGSKA (reference sequence). The CDR3 DNA sequence: TGCAGTGCTAGAGATCGGACAGGGGGCAAGGTTATAGGTGGCTACACCTTC. Its protein is CSARDRTGGKVIGGYTF.

The chain recombines TRBV5-6 with TRBJ2-3; 12 positions agree with TRBD2. The V gene end was trimmed by 2 bases and the J gene end by 4 bases; junction bases not matched to a gene: 5. Germline CDR1 and CDR2: SGHDT and YYEEEE. The CDR3 is 16 amino acids. The CDR3 here is CASSFRLAGAADTQYF. The DNA for the CDR3 is TGTGCCAGCAGCTTTCGACTAGCGGGGGCAGCAGATACGCAGTATTTT.

The chain joins TRBV7-9 to TRBJ2-5; D is ambiguous. The DNA end favors TRBJ2-7, so the J call may be wrong. CDR3 size: 13 residues. The germline gives CDR1 SEHNR, CDR2 FQNEAQ (reference sequence). DNA for the CDR3: TGTGCCAGCAGCTTAGTGGCTGGGAACGAGCAGTACTTC. It specifies CASSLVAGNEQYF.

This clonotype was found many times. The chain links TRBV20-1 to TRBJ1-1; D is ambiguous. This CDR3 contains 14 residues. Germline V gene data show CDR1 as DFQATT and CDR2 as SNEGSKA (reference sequence). Trimming took off 6 bases at V and 1 base at J, with 15 bases between the two ends. CDR3 in DNA: TGCAGTGCAACGGATGCGATATCGAACACTGAAGCTTTCTTT. Its protein is CSATDAISNTEAFF.

The V and J genes are TRBV14 and TRBJ2-7; the D call may be TRBD1 or TRBD2 (5 bases each). V shed 2 bases and J shed 7 bases, with 12 bases lying between them. Germline V gene data show CDR1 as SGHDN and CDR2 as FVKESK. The CDR3 has 13 residues. CDR3 DNA: TGTGCCAGCAGCCAATTTGTGGGGGTGGAGCAGTACTTC. Translation gives CASSQFVGVEQYF.

The chain is built from TRBV24-1 and TRBJ2-3; TRBD2 aligns across 13 bases. Germline CDR1 and CDR2: KGHDR and SFDVKD. This CDR3 is 17 amino acids long. J was trimmed by 2 bases and V by 7 bases; bases with no gene match: 8. CDR3 loop: CATSGTSGVRDTDTQYF. DNA for the CDR3: TGTGCCACCAGCGGGACTAGCGGGGTACGTGACACAGATACGCAGTATTTT.

CDR3 bases: TGTGCCAGCTCACCTATACAGGGGATGAACACTGAAGCTTTCTTT. Amino acids: CASSPIQGMNTEAFF. The chain employs TRBV18 and TRBJ1-1, with 7 bases lining up with TRBD1. CDR1 KGHSH and CDR2 LQKENI come from the germline V gene. The CDR3 runs 15 residues. The V and J ends lost 3 bases and 0 bases, in that order; junction bases with no gene match: 4.

The J gene is TRBJ2-5, the V gene TRBV7-2; a possible D gene is TRBD2 (5 bases). Germline values: CDR1 SGHTA, CDR2 FQGNSA. This CDR3 contains 16 residues. V lost 1 base and J lost 4, with 16 bases in between. DNA of the CDR3: TGTGCCAGCAGCTTAGGAGTTGTCGGTCGGGGAGAGACCCAGTACTTC. Its protein is CASSLGVVGRGETQYF.

This clonotype was seen a handful of times. The chain has TRBV6-5 and TRBJ2-7; TRBD1 aligns across 7 bases. The CDR3 is 14 residues long. CDR1 and CDR2 from the germline V gene are MNHEY and SVGAGI. J gave up 2 bases and V 6 bases, and 7 bases lay outside the gene matches. DNA for the CDR3: TGTGCCAGCAGCCCCTCCCAGGGGGCCTACGAGCAGTACTTC. Protein sequence: CASSPSQGAYEQYF.

This clonotype was found a few times. This sequence joins TRBV7-2 and TRBJ2-5; 12 nucleotides align to TRBD1. The V gene's germline CDR1 is SGHTA and CDR2 FQGNSA. J gave up 3 bases and V 5 bases, and 13 bases lay outside the gene matches. CDR3 size: 18 residues. The CDR3 reads CASSPRVPGQGAKETQYF. DNA for the CDR3: TGTGCCAGCAGCCCTAGAGTACCGGGACAGGGGGCGAAAGAGACCCAGTACTTC.

Worth noting for this clonotype: A much larger clone is a single base away; this may be a read error. The chain recombines TRBV6-1 with TRBJ1-5; maybe TRBD1 (6 bases). V was clipped by 4 bases and J by 5 bases, with 18 bases between them. This CDR3 region has 16 residues. Germline V gene lookup returns CDR1 MNHNS and CDR2 SASEGT. CDR3 sequence: CASSVDSSSGDQPQHF. In DNA, the CDR3 is TGTGCCAGCAGTGTGGACAGCTCTTCGGGCGATCAGCCCCAGCATTTT.

V gene TRBV20-1 combines with J gene TRBJ2-7; D gene ambiguous. CDR1 is DFQATT, CDR2 SNEGSKA, per germline (reference sequence). This CDR3 has 14 amino acids. V lost 3 bases and J lost 3, with 15 bases in between. The CDR3 spells CSASMGWSLYEQYF. The CDR3 DNA reads TGCAGTGCTAGTATGGGATGGTCTCTCTACGAGCAGTACTTC.

The chain has TRBV10-1 and TRBJ2-5, with D possibly called TRBD1 or TRBD2 (6 bases each). The CDR3 contains 14 residues. Germline-derived CDR1 and CDR2 are WNHNN and SYGVQD (reference sequence). V was cut by 0 bases and J by 11 bases, with 16 bases left in between. Here the CDR3 DNA reads TGCGCCAGCAGTGAGTCTTGGGGGGCGAGGGAGCAGTACTTC. Translated: CASSESWGAREQYF.

Turning to this clonotype: The CDR3 does not close with the conserved phenylalanine or tryptophan, likely indicating a read error. This chain uses TRBV30 with TRBJ2-3, with 10 bases matching TRBD1. Germline V gives CDR1 GTSNPN, CDR2 SVGIG (reference sequence). Trimming removed 7 bases from V and 2 bases from J; junction bases left unmatched: 9. There are 15 residues in the CDR3. The CDR3 sequence: CASAPTGGITDTQYL. CDR3 bases: TGTGCCTCCGCCCCGACAGGGGGCATCACAGATACGCAGTATTTG.

V is TRBV12-3 or TRBV12-4 and J is TRBJ2-6; perhaps TRBD1 as D (6 bases). This CDR3 is 20 amino acids long. The V end lost 6 bases, the J end lost 0 bases, and 24 bases lay between the germline ends. This CDR3 reads CASRLDPGHLRTSGANVLTF. CDR3 DNA: TGTGCCAGCAGACTAGATCCGGGACACCTAAGGACCTCTGGGGCCAACGTCCTGACTTTC.